The rows below give T cell receptor beta chains drawn from one sample of a study of neurological immune-mediated disorders. Each CDR3 protein gets one entry after TCRdb re-called the 5' RACE reads with MiXCR. This sample has tens of thousands of distinct CDR3 sequences, with 10% to 15% found just once. The specimen was PBMCs. Every receptor here comes from a woman in her forties in good health. The CDR3 runs from the conserved cysteine through the conserved F or W. The D gene is left open where the match is weak. Only part of the rows carry a size: once, few, many, or a class if the clone is expanded.

many	TRBV12-3/TRBV12-4	TRBJ1-3	.	CASRVTAGNTIYF	TGTGCCAGCAGGGTGACAGCCGGAAACACCATATATTTT
many	TRBV20-1	TRBJ2-7	TRBD2	CSAPLTSGSFEQYF	TGCAGTGCTCCCCTGACTAGCGGGTCCTTCGAGCAGTACTTC
many	TRBV29-1	TRBJ2-7	.	CSVLSGDTYEQYF	TGCAGCGTCCTTTCAGGGGATACCTACGAGCAGTACTTC
.	TRBV4-1	TRBJ1-6	.	CASSHLLDIYNSPLHF	TGCGCCAGCAGCCACCTCTTGGACATCTATAATTCACCCCTCCACTTT
.	TRBV29-1	TRBJ2-3	.	CSVDGGADTQYF	TGCAGCGTTGACGGAGGGGCAGATACGCAGTATTTT
many	TRBV5-5	TRBJ2-3	.	CASSLGAERADTQYF	TGTGCCAGCAGCTTGGGGGCAGAAAGGGCAGATACGCAGTATTTT
many	TRBV27	TRBJ2-1	.	CASSWGADNEQFF	TGTGCCAGCAGTTGGGGAGCCGACAATGAGCAGTTCTTC
many	TRBV20-1	TRBJ1-1	TRBD1	CSARSLGQGNTEAFF	TGCAGTGCTAGATCCCTGGGACAGGGAAATACTGAAGCTTTCTTT
medium-sized	TRBV12-3/TRBV12-4	TRBJ1-2	TRBD1	CASSFPGGYGYTF	TGTGCCAGCAGTTTTCCAGGGGGCTATGGCTACACCTTC
medium-sized	TRBV7-9	TRBJ1-1	TRBD1	CASSRLTGATEAFF	TGTGCCAGCAGCCGACTGACAGGGGCAACTGAAGCTTTCTTT
many	TRBV18	TRBJ2-7	TRBD1	CASSPWGDRDTYEQYF	TGTGCCAGCTCACCATGGGGGGACAGGGACACCTACGAGCAGTACTTC
many	TRBV5-6	TRBJ1-1	TRBD1	CASTLGQLNTEAFF	TGTGCCAGCACCCTGGGACAGCTGAACACTGAAGCTTTCTTT
many	TRBV3-1	TRBJ1-5	.	CASSQGTGANQPQHF	TGTGCCAGCAGCCAAGGGACGGGAGCCAATCAGCCCCAGCATTTT
many	TRBV6-5	TRBJ2-6	TRBD1	CASSYSPMTGPGANVLTF	TGTGCCAGCAGTTACTCGCCTATGACAGGGCCAGGGGCCAACGTCCTGACTTTC
many	TRBV12-3/TRBV12-4	TRBJ1-1	TRBD1	CATRRWDRESEAFF	TGTGCCACCCGGCGGTGGGACAGGGAGAGTGAAGCTTTCTTT
many	TRBV20-1	TRBJ2-1	.	CSAGEEANEQFF	TGCAGTGCTGGAGAAGAGGCCAATGAGCAGTTCTTC
many	TRBV7-2	TRBJ1-2	.	CASSLAGGYGYTF	TGTGCCAGCAGCTTAGCAGGGGGCTATGGCTACACCTTC
many	TRBV4-2	TRBJ1-5	.	CASSQRGNQPQHF	TGTGCCAGCAGCCAAAGAGGGAATCAGCCCCAGCATTTT
many	TRBV12-3/TRBV12-4	TRBJ1-1	TRBD1	CASRATGVNTEAFF	TGTGCCAGCAGGGCGACAGGGGTGAACACTGAAGCTTTCTTT
many	TRBV7-3	TRBJ2-7	.	CASSPGNSYEQYF	TGTGCCAGCAGCCCTGGGAATTCCTACGAGCAGTACTTC
many	TRBV6-5	TRBJ1-2	TRBD1	CASSPQGGVLGHGYTF	TGTGCCAGCAGCCCCCAGGGGGGGGTCCTGGGGCATGGCTACACCTTC
many	TRBV24-1	TRBJ2-7	.	CATSDYPQEEQYF	TGTGCCACCAGTGACTACCCCCAAGAGGAGCAGTACTTC
many	TRBV5-1	TRBJ2-7	TRBD1	CASRPDRTYEQYF	TGCGCCAGCAGGCCGGACAGGACCTACGAGCAGTACTTC
many	TRBV13	TRBJ2-4	TRBD2	CASSPGLAGAKNIQYF	TGTGCCAGCAGCCCGGGACTAGCGGGGGCCAAAAACATTCAGTACTTC
many	TRBV5-1	TRBJ2-3	.	CASSPPADTQYF	TGCGCCAGCAGCCCTCCGGCAGATACGCAGTATTTT
.	TRBV12-3/TRBV12-4	TRBJ1-1	TRBD1	CASSLDPGQWGSGCRSTEAFF	TGTGCCAGCAGTTTAGATCCGGGACAGTGGGGAAGCGGGTGTAGAAGCACTGAAGCTTTCTTT
many	TRBV6-5	TRBJ2-2	.	CASSWGRSPGELFF	TGTGCCAGCAGTTGGGGGCGGAGTCCCGGGGAGCTGTTTTTT
many	TRBV7-6	TRBJ1-1	.	CASSSGAGKTEAFF	TGTGCCAGCAGCTCCGGGGCAGGGAAAACTGAAGCTTTCTTT
many	TRBV6-1	TRBJ2-3	.	CASSDSGNLTDTQYF	TGTGCCAGCAGTGATTCAGGGAATCTTACAGATACGCAGTATTTT